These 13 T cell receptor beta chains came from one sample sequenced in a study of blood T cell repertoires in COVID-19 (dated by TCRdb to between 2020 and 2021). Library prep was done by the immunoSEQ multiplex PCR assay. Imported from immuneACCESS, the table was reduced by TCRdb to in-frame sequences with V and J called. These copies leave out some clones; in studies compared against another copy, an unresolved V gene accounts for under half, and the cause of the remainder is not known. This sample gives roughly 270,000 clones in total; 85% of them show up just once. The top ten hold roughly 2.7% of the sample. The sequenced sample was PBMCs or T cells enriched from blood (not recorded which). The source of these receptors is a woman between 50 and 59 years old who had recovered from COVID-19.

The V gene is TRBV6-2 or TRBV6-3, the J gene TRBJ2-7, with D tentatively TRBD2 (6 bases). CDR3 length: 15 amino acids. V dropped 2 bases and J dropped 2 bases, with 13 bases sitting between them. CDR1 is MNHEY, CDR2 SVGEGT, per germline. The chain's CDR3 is CASSYGRTVTYEQYF. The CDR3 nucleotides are TGTGCCAGCAGTTACGGGAGGACGGTCACCTACGAGCAGTACTTC.

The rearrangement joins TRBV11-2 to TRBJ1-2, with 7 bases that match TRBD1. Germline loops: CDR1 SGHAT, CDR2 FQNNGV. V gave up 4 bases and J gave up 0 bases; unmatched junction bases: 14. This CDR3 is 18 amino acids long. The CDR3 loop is CASSSLLRGRTSNYGYTF. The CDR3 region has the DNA TGTGCCAGCAGCTCGCTGTTGAGGGGGCGAACCTCTAACTATGGCTACACCTTC.

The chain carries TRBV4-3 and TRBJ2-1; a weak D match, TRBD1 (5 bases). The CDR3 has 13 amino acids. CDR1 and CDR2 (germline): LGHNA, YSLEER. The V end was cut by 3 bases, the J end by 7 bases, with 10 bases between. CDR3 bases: TGCGCCAGCAGCCACCCAGGGCCGAATGAGCAGTTCTTC. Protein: CASSHPGPNEQFF.

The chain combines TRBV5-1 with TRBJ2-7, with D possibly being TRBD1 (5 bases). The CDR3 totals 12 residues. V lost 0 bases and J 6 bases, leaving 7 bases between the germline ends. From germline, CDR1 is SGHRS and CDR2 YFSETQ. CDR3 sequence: CASSLAGFEQYF. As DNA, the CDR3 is TGCGCCAGCAGCTTGGCAGGGTTCGAGCAGTACTTC.

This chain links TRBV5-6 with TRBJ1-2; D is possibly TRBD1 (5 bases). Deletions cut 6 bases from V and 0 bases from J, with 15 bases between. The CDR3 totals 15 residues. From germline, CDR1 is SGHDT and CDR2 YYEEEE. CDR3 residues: CASNRGHLANYGYTF. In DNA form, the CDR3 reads TGTGCCAGCAACCGAGGACATTTAGCTAACTATGGCTACACCTTC.

The CDR3 protein is CAILKREKTQYF. The DNA of the CDR3 is TGTGCCATCTTAAAGCGGGAGAAGACCCAGTACTTC. V gene TRBV11-1 combines with J gene TRBJ2-5, with 8 bases matching TRBD2. The CDR3 spans 12 residues. Germline CDR1 is SGHAT and CDR2 is FQDESV (reference sequence). V lost 10 bases and J lost 6; bases outside the gene matches: 7.

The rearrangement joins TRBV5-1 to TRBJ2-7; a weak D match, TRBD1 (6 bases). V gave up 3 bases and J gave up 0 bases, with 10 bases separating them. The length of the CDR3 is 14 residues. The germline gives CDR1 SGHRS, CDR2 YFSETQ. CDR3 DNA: TGCGCCAGCAGCTGGCCCAGGGGCTCCTACGAGCAGTACTTC. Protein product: CASSWPRGSYEQYF.

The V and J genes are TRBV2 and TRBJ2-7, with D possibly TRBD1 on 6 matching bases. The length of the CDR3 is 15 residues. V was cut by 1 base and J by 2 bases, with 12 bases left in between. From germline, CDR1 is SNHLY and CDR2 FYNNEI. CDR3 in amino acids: CASSEDGDKTYEQYF. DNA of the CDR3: TGTGCCAGCAGTGAAGACGGGGACAAGACCTACGAGCAGTACTTC.

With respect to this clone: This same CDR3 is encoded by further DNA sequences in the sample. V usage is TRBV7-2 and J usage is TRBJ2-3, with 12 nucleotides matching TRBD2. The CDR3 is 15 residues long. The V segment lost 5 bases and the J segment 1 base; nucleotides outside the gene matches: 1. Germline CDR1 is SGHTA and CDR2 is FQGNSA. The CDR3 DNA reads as TGTGCCAGCAGCAGGACTAGCGGGGGCACAGATACGCAGTATTTT. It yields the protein CASSRTSGGTDTQYF.

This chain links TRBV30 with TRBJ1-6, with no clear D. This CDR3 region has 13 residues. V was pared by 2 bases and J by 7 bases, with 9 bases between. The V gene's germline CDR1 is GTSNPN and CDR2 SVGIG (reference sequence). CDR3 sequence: CAWSPDGNSPLHF. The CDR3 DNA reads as TGTGCCTGGAGTCCAGACGGGAATTCACCCCTCCACTTT.

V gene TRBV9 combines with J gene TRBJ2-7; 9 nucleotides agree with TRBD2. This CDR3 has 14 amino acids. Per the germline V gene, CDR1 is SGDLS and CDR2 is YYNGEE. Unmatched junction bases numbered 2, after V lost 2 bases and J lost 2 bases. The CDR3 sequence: CASSVGLATYEQYF. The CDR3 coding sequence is TGTGCCAGCAGCGTGGGACTAGCTACCTACGAGCAGTACTTC.

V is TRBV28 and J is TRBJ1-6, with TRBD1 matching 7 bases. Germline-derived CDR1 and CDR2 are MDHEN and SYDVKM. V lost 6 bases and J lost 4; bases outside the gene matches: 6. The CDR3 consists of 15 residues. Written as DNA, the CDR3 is TGTGCCAGCAGGGTACCGGGACAGTATAATTCACCCCTCCACTTT. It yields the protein CASRVPGQYNSPLHF.

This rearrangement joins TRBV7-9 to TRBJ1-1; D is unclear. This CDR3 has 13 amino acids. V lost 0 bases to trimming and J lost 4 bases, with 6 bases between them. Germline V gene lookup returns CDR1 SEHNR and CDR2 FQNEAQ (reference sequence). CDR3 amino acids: CASSLARATEAFF. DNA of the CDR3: TGTGCCAGCAGCTTAGCGCGGGCCACTGAAGCTTTCTTT.